This T cell receptor beta chain originates from a study of monozygotic twins with inflammatory bowel disease. Study findings and constraints: Patient-to-patient differences in immunosuppressive treatment may have added variability to the repertoires. Between concordant and discordant twins, repertoire similarity failed to differ, a result that limited power may explain. Fewer shared clonotypes with others were found in IBD patients than in healthy twins, especially with disease activity.

In the case of this clonotype: Its specificity is not known.

The CDR3 extends over 13 amino acids. The germline V gene has CDR1 DFQATT and CDR2 SNEGSKA (reference sequence). Template switching incorporated UMIs with a 6-nucleotide sample barcode. Using the 5' RACE reads, TCRdb records one entry per CDR3 protein without DNA. Found here are about 450,000 distinct CDR3 sequences; the top ten clones hold 2.4%. This sequence originates from a human donor with ulcerative colitis or Crohn's disease, or a healthy co-twin of an affected twin (not recorded which). V and J are TRBV20-1 and TRBJ1-1. The sample consisted of blood. CDR3 loop: CSAREQPNTEAFF.